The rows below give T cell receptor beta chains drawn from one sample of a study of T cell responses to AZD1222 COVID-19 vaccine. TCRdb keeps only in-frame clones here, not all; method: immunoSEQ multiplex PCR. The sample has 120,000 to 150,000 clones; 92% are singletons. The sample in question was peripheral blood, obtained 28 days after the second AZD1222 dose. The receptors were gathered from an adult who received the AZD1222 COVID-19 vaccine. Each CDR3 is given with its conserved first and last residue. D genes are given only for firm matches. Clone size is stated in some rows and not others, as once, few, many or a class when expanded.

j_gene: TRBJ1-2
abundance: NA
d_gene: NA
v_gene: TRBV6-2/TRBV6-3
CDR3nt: TGTGCCAGCAGTTACTCGGGCGTAGATGGCTACACCTTC
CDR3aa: CASSYSGVDGYTF

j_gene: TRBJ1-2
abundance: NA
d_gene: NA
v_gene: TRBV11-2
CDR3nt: TGTGCCAGCAGCTTAGATCGCTTAGATGGCTATGGCTACACCTTC
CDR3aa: CASSLDRLDGYGYTF

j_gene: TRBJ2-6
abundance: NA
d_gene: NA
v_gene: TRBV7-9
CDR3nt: TGTGCCAGCAGTCCAAGGTACTCTGGGGCCAACGTCCTGACTTTC
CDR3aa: CASSPRYSGANVLTF

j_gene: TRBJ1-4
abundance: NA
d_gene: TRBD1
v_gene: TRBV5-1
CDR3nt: TGCGCCAGCAGCCCACAGGGGGCTAATGAAAAACTGTTTTTT
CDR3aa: CASSPQGANEKLFF

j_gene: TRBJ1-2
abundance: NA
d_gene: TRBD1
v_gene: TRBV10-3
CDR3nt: TGTGCCATCAGTGAGCCGCGGGCGGGACAGGTTAACTATGGCTACACCTTC
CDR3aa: CAISEPRAGQVNYGYTF

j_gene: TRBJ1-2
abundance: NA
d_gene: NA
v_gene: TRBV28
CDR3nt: TGTGCCAGCAGTCGCGTCTATGGCTACACCTTC
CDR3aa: CASSRVYGYTF

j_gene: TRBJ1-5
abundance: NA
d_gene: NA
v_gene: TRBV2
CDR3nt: TGTGCCAGCAGTGGTGTGGGGATTGGGAATCAGCCCCAGCATTTT
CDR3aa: CASSGVGIGNQPQHF

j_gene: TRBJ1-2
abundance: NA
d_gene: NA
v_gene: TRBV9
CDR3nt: TGTGCCAGCAGCGTCGGTGGGTATGGCTACACCTTC
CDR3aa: CASSVGGYGYTF

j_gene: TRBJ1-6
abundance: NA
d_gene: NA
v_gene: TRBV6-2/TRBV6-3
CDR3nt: TGTGCCAGCAGTCCAAGGGACGGTGATTATTCACCCCTCCACTTT
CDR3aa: CASSPRDGDYSPLHF

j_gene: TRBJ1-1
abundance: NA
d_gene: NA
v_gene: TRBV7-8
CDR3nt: TGTGCCAGCAGCCAAACCACCCCGAACACTGAAGCTTTCTTT
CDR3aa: CASSQTTPNTEAFF

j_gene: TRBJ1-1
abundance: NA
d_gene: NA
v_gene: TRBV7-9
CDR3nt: TGTGCCAGCAGCCCTAGTTGGGAACCACGGAGAACTGAAGCTTTCTTT
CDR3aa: CASSPSWEPRRTEAFF

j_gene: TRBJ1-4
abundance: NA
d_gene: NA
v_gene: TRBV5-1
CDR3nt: TGCGCCAGCAGTAGGGAGGGTCTTGGTGAAAAACTGTTTTTT
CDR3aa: CASSREGLGEKLFF

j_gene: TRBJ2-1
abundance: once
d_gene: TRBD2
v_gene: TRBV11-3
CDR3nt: TGTGCCAGCAGCTTAGCTAGCGGGGTCTACAATGAGCAGTTCTTC
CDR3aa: CASSLASGVYNEQFF

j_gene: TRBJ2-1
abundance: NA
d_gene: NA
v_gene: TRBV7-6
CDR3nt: TGTGCCAGCAGCTCACTTTCGAACCTCCTGTACAATGAGCAGTTCTTC
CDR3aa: CASSSLSNLLYNEQFF

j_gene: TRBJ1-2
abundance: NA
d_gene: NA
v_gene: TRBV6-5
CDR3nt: TGTGCCAGCAGTTCCCCCGGCTCTAACTATGGCTACACCTTC
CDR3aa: CASSSPGSNYGYTF

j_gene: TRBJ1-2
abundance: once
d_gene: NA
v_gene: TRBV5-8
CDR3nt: TGTGCCAGCAGCTTGGAAAAATCCCTTTGGGAGTATGGCTACACCTTC
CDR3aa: CASSLEKSLWEYGYTF

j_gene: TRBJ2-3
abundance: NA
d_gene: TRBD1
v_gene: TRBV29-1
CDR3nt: TGCAGCGCGGGACAGGGCCGCGCGGATACGCAGTATTTT
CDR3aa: CSAGQGRADTQYF

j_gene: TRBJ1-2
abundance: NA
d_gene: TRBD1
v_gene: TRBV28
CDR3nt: TGTGCCAGCAGTCCTTCGCTAGACAGGGGGTTTGGCTACACCTTC
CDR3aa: CASSPSLDRGFGYTF

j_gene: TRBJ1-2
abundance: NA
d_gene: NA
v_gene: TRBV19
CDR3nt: TGTGCCAGTAGTATAGCGGGAAACTATGGCTACACCTTC
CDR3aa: CASSIAGNYGYTF

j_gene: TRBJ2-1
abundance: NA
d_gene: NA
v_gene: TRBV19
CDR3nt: TGTGCCAGTAGTTCCGCCGCAGGGCGGGGGCATGAGAAGCAGTTCTTC
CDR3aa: CASSSAAGRGHEKQFF

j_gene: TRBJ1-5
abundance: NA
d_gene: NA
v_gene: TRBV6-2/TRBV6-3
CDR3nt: TGTGCCAGCAGTCCCTCTAGGGGTCTCCAGCATTTT
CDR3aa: CASSPSRGLQHF

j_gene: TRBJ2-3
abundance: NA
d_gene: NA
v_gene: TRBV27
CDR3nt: TGTGCCAGCAGCCAGTCCCCTAGCTCGGATACGCAGTATTTT
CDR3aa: CASSQSPSSDTQYF